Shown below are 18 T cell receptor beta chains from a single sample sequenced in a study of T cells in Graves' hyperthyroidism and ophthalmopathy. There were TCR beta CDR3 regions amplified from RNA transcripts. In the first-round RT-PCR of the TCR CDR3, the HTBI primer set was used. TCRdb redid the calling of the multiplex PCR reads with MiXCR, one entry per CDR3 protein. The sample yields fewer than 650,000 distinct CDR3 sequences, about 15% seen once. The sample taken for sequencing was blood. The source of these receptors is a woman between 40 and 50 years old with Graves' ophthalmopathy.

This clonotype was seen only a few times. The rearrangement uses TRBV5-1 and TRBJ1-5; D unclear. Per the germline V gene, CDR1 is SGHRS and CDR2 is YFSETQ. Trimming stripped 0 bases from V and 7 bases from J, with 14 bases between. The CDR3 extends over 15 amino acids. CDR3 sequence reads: CASSLEAGVGQPQHF. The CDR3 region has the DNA TGCGCCAGCAGCTTGGAGGCAGGCGTAGGGCAGCCCCAGCATTTT.

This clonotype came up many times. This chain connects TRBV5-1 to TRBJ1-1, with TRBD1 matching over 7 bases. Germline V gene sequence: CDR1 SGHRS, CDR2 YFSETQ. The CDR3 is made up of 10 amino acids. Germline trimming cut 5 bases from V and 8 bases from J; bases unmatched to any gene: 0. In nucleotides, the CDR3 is TGCGCCAGCAGACAGGGGGAAGCTTTCTTT. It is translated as CASRQGEAFF.

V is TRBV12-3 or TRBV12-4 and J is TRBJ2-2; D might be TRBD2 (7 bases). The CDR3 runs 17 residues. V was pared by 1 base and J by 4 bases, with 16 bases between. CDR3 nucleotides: TGTGCCAGCAGTTTAGGGGGGGGGCAGGGCGGCACCGGGGAGCTGTTTTTT. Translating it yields CASSLGGGQGGTGELFF.

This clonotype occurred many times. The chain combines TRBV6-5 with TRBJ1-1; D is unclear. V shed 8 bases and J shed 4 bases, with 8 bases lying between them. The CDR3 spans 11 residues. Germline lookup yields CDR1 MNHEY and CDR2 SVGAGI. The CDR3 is CASRQSTEAFF. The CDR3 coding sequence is TGTGCCAGCCGACAAAGCACTGAAGCTTTCTTT.

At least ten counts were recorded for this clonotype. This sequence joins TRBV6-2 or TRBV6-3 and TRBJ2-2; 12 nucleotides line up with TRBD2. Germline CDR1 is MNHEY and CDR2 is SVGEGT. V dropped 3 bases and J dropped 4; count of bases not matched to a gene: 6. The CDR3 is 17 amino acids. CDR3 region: CASSYSGLAGFTGELFF. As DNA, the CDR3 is TGTGCCAGCAGTTATTCGGGACTAGCGGGCTTCACCGGGGAGCTGTTTTTT.

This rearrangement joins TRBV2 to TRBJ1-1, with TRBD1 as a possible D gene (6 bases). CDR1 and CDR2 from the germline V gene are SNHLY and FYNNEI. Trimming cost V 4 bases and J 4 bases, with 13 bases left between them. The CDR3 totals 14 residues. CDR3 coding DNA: TGTGCCAGCAGTGCCCAAGGGGGTTTCACTGAAGCTTTCTTT. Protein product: CASSAQGGFTEAFF.

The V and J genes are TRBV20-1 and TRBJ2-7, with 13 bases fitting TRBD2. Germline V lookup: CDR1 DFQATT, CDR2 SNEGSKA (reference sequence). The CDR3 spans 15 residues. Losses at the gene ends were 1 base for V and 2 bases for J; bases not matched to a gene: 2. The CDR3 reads CSARATSGRTYEQYF. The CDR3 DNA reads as TGCAGTGCTAGAGCGACTAGCGGGAGGACCTACGAGCAGTACTTC.

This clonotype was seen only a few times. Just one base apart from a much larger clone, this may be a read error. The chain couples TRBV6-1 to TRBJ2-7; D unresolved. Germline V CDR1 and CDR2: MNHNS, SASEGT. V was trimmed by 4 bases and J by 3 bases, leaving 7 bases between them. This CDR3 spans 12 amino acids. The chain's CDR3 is CASSGAYYEQYF. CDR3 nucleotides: TGTGCCAGCAGTGGGGCGTACTACGAGCAGTACTTC.

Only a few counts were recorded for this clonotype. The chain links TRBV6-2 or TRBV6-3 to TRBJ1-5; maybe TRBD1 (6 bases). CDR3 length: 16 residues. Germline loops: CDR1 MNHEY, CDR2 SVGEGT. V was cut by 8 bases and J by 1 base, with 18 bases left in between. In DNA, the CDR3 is TGTGCCAGCTCCCGAACGGGGGCATTAAGCAATCAGCCCCAGCATTTT. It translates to CASSRTGALSNQPQHF.

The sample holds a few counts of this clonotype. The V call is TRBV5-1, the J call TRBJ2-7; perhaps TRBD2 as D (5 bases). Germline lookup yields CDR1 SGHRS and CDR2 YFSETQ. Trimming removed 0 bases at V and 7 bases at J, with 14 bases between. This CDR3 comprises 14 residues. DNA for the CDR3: TGCGCCAGCAGCTTGGCTCTGGGTACGGGGGAGCAGTACTTC. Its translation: CASSLALGTGEQYF.

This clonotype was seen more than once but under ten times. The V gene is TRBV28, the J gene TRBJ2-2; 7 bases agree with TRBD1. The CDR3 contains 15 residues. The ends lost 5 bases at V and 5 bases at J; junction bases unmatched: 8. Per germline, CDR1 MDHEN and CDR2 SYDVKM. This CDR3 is CASSGRQGYTGELFF. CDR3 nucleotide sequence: TGTGCCAGCAGTGGGAGACAGGGCTATACCGGGGAGCTGTTTTTT.

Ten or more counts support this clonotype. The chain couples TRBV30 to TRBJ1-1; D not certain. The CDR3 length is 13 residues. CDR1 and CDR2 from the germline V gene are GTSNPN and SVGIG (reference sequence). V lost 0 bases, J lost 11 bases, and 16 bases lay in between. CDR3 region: CAWSVHGALGAFF. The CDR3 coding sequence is TGTGCCTGGAGTGTACATGGTGCGTTGGGGGCTTTCTTT.

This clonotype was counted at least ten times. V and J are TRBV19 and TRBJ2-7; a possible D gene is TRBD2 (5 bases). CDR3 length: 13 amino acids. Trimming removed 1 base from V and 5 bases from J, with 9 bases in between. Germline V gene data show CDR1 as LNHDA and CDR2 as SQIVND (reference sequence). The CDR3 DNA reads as TGTGCCAGTAGTATAGGAGGGCCCAACGAGCAGTACTTC. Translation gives CASSIGGPNEQYF.

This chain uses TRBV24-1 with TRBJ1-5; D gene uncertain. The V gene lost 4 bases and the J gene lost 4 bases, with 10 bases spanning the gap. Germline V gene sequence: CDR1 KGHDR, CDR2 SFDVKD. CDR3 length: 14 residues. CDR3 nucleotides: TGTGCCACCAGTGACCCCGGACGGAATCAGCCCCAGCATTTT. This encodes CATSDPGRNQPQHF.

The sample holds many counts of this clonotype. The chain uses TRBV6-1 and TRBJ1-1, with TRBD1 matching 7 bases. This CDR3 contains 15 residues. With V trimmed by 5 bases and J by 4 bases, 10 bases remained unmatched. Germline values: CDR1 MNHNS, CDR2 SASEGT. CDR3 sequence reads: CASSNTGVLGTEAFF. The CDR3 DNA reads TGTGCCAGCAGTAATACAGGGGTTTTGGGCACTGAAGCTTTCTTT.

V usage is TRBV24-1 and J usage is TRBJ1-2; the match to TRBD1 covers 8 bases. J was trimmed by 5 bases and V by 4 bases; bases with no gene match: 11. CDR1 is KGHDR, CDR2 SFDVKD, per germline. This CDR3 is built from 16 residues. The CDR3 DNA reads TGTGCCACCAGTGAGCTACGGACAGGGAATAGGTATGGCTACACCTTC. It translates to CATSELRTGNRYGYTF.

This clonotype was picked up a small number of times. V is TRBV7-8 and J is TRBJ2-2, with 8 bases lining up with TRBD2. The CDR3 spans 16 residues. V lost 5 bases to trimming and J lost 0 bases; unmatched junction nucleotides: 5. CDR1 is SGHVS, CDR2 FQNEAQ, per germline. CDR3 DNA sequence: TGTGCCAGCAGCCCATCTAGCGGGCCGAACACCGGGGAGCTGTTTTTT. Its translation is CASSPSSGPNTGELFF. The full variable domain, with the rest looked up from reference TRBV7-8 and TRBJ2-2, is GAGVSQSPRYKVAKRGQDVALRCDPISGHVSLFWYQQALGQGPEFLTYFQNEAQLDKSGLPSDRFFAERPEGSVSTLKIQRTQQEDSAVYLCASSPSSGPNTGELFFGEGSRLTVL.

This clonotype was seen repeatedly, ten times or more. CDR3 loop: CASSSGQASGETQYF. In DNA form, the CDR3 reads TGTGCCAGCAGTTCAGGACAGGCTAGCGGGGAGACCCAGTACTTC. The chain couples TRBV12-3 or TRBV12-4 to TRBJ2-5, with D perhaps matching TRBD2 (8 bases). The CDR3 spans 15 residues. V gave up 4 bases and J gave up 5 bases, with 17 bases separating them.